These 2 T cell receptor beta chains originate from one sample sequenced in a study of cytomegalovirus exposure and HLA in healthy donors. This PCR relied on a set of 60 Vbeta primers and 13 Jbeta primers. Produced via immunoSEQ multiplex PCR; TCRdb's table is partial and in-frame only. The repertoire includes about 120,000 clones, 75% to 90% of them detected once, and about 1.8% sits in the top ten. The sequenced sample consisted of PBMCs. These receptors all stem from a man aged 40-50 years in good health and CMV-seronegative.

The chain is built from TRBV7-9 and TRBJ1-1; 10 bases line up with TRBD1. Per germline, CDR1 SEHNR and CDR2 FQNEAQ (reference sequence). Germline trimming cut 5 bases from V and 3 bases from J; bases unmatched to any gene: 6. The CDR3 loop spans 15 amino acids. The CDR3 nucleotides read TGTGCCAGCAGCCCCCGACAGGGGGCGGACACTGAAGCTTTCTTT. Amino acid sequence: CASSPRQGADTEAFF.

The genes are TRBV12-5 and TRBJ1-4, with 10 bases fitting TRBD1. This CDR3 has 14 residues. Germline trimming cut 4 bases from V and 7 bases from J; bases unmatched to any gene: 3. Germline CDR1 is LGHNT and CDR2 is FRNRAP. The CDR3 loop reads CASGYGTGVEKLFF. The CDR3 region has the DNA TGTGCTAGTGGTTACGGGACAGGGGTTGAAAAACTGTTTTTT.